This T cell receptor beta chain was sequenced in a study of cytomegalovirus exposure and HLA in healthy donors. There are a few counts of this clone. The antigen remains unidentified. PCR involved 60 Vbeta and 13 Jbeta primers. TCRdb's table, derived via immunoSEQ multiplex PCR, lists solely in-frame clones and lacks some. Among some 150,000 clones listed, roughly 80% were seen once. Per the germline V gene, CDR1 is LNHDA and CDR2 is SQIVND (reference sequence). The CDR3 runs 14 residues. J gave up 0 bases and V 9 bases, and 4 bases lay outside the gene matches. Study-wide results and caveats: Roughly uniform depth of sequencing across donors was assumed in presence/absence analyses. In a later analysis, common viral pathogens appeared linked to several of the most significant clusters. In a later analysis, HLA-C alleles had the fewest associated TCRs, DRB1 alleles the most. Most TCR sequences were rare, but some public TCRs occurred in many donors.

What was sequenced was PBMCs. The TCR sequence derives from a man younger than 45 in good health and CMV-seropositive. The chain employs TRBV19 and TRBJ2-1; 8 positions match TRBD1. The CDR3 loop is CASDRGSSYNEQFF. CDR3 sequence (DNA): TGTGCCAGCGACAGGGGAAGCTCCTACAATGAGCAGTTCTTC.